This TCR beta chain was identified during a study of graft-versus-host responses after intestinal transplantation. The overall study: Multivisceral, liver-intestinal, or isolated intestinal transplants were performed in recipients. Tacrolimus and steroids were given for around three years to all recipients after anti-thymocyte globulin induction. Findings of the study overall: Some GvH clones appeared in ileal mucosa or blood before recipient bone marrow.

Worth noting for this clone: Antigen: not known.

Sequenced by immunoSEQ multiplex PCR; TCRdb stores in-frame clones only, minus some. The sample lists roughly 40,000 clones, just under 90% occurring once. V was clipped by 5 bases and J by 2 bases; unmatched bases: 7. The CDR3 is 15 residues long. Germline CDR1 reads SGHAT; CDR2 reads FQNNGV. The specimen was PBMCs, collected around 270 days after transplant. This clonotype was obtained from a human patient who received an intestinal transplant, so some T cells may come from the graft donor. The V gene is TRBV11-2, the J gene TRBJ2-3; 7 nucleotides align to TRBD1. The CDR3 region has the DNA TGTGCCAGCAGCCGAAGGACAGGTGTCACAGATACGCAGTATTTT. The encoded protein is CASSRRTGVTDTQYF.